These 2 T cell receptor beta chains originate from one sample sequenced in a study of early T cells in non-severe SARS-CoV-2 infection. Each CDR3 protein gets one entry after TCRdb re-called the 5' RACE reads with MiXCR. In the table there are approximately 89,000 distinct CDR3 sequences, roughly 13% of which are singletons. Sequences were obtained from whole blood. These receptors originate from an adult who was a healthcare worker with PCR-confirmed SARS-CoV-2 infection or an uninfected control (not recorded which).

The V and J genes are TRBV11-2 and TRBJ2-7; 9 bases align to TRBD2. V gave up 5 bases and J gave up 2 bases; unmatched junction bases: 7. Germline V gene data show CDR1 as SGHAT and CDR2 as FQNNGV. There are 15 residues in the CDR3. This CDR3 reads CASSQSGGMAYEQYF. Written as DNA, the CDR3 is TGTGCCAGCAGCCAGAGCGGGGGGATGGCCTACGAGCAGTACTTC.

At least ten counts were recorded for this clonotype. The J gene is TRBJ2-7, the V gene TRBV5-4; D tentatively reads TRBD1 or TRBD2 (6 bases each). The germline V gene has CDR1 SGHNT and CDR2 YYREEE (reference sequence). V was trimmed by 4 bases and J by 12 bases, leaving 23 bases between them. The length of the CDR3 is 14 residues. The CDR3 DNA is TGTGCCAGCAGCCTCATGGGGGGCTATGAAGTGCGGTACTTC. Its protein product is CASSLMGGYEVRYF.